This T cell receptor beta chain was found in a study of blood T cell repertoires in COVID-19. Across the study: Both acute and convalescent COVID-19 samples were obtained from the United States, Italy and Spain. T cells, B-cell-depleted T cells, or PBMCs supplied cDNA or gDNA.

Trimming took 6 bases from V and 3 from J, leaving 27 bases between them. Germline CDR1 MDHEN, CDR2 SYDVKM. The CDR3 contains 18 residues. Under the authors' procedure: Researchers report that nucleated cell counts were estimated from reference gene primer amplification. The data were produced by immunoSEQ multiplex PCR, yet TCRdb's version contains in-frame clones alone and is incomplete. V, J and clone size reflect that table, while D and trimming were determined from the DNA. The sample carries approximately 250,000 clones, about 85% recorded once. The sample was peripheral blood. The chain recombines TRBV28 with TRBJ2-7; TRBD1 might be the D (5 bases). This sequence originates from a man between 18 and 35 years old with active or convalescent COVID-19. The CDR3: CASREGLLGRIGDYEQYF. Here the CDR3 DNA reads TGTGCCAGCAGGGAAGGTCTTCTGGGCCGAATAGGGGACTACGAGCAGTACTTC.